The 9 T cell receptor beta chains given below trace back to one sample, sequenced in a study of low-dose radiotherapy and immunotherapy resistance in tumors. With TRAV- and TRBV-specific primers, first-strand cDNA was made, covering the alpha and beta chains. Over roughly 19 PCR cycles, TCRs were amplified from a constant-region primer and V-primer adapter. TCRdb analysed the reads with MiXCR anew, one entry per CDR3 protein. The repertoire consists of fewer than 110,000 distinct CDR3 sequences, with more than 20% occurring once and the leading ten covering about 4%. As to time point: after trial treatment. Treatment: LDRT plus nivolumab, ipilimumab, low-dose cyclophosphamide and aspirin (RACIN trial). This material consisted of PBMCs, taken after low-dose radiotherapy plus immunotherapy. Every receptor here comes from a male donor with prostate cancer.

This clonotype was counted ten times or more. V and J are TRBV7-6 and TRBJ2-1; TRBD1 or TRBD2 may be the D gene (5 bases each). The CDR3 is made up of 13 amino acids. The germline V and J ends were trimmed by 1 base and 8 bases, with 9 bases remaining between them. CDR1 and CDR2 from the germline V gene are SGHVS and FNYEAQ. DNA for the CDR3: TGTGCCAGCAGCTTAGTCCGAGGGGATGAGCAGTTCTTC. This encodes CASSLVRGDEQFF.

This clonotype was observed many times. V gene TRBV5-1 combines with J gene TRBJ2-1, with D unresolved. The CDR3 covers 12 residues. Germline lookup yields CDR1 SGHRS and CDR2 YFSETQ. V lost 0 bases, J lost 6 bases, and 4 bases lay in between. The CDR3 DNA reads TGCGCCAGCAGCTTGGATGGCAATGAGCAGTTCTTC. Encoded protein: CASSLDGNEQFF.

At least ten counts were recorded for this clonotype. Relative to the germline gene, one junction end is altered; a read error may explain this. The genes are TRBV15 and TRBJ2-3, with 8 bases matching TRBD2. The CDR3 totals 15 residues. CDR1 and CDR2 from the germline V gene are LNHNV and YYDKDF (reference sequence). In DNA form, the CDR3 reads TGTGCCACCAGCGGAGAGCGGGGGAGCACAGATACGCAGTATTTT. Its translation: CATSGERGSTDTQYF. Full variable domain (outside the CDR3, taken from reference TRBV15 and TRBJ2-3): DAMVIQNPRYQVTQFGKPVTLSCSQTLNHNVMYWYQQKSSQAPKLLFHYYDKDFNNEADTPDNFQSRRPNTSFCFLDIRSPGLGDTAMYLCATSGERGSTDTQYFGPGTRLTVL.

To note about this clonotype: An end of the junction does not agree with germline; a read error may underlie this. The chain employs TRBV5-1 and TRBJ2-4; 8 bases agree with TRBD1. The V gene's germline CDR1 is SGHRS and CDR2 YFSETQ. The CDR3 has 19 amino acids. CDR3 protein: CTSSLPHRGSPLAKNIQYF. Written as DNA, the CDR3 is TGCACCAGCAGCTTACCCCACAGGGGGTCCCCCCTAGCCAAAAACATTCAGTACTTC.

Concerning this clonotype: Germline is not matched at one junction end, which may reflect a read error. This rearrangement joins TRBV5-8 to TRBJ1-6; no definite D call. The germline gives CDR1 SGHTS, CDR2 YDEGEE. There are 14 residues in the CDR3. CDR3 sequence: CASSTLGDNSPLDF. CDR3 DNA: TGTGCCAGCAGCACGCTTGGAGATAATTCTCCCCTCGACTTT.

This clonotype was detected only a few times. It differs at one base from a far larger clone, so likely a read error. The CDR3 coding sequence is TGTGCCAGCAGCGGGCTCAGACAGGGGGGGTACGAGCAGTTCTTC. It codes for CASSGLRQGGYEQFF. The chain combines TRBV5-4 with TRBJ2-1, with 9 bases matching TRBD1. The CDR3 extends over 15 amino acids. Per germline, CDR1 SGHNT and CDR2 YYREEE (reference sequence). Trimming took 4 bases from V and 10 from J; bases not matched to a gene: 12. The full variable domain, rest sourced from reference TRBV5-4 and TRBJ2-1, is ETGVTQSPTHLIKTRGQQVTLRCSSQSGHNTVSWYQQALGQGPQFIFQYYREEENGRGNFPPRFSGLQFPNYSSELNVNALELDDSALYLCASSGLRQGGYEQFFGPGTRLTVL.

This clonotype was detected many times. The V and J genes are TRBV7-2 and TRBJ2-5, with D unresolved. Germline V gene lookup returns CDR1 SGHTA and CDR2 FQGNSA. V was trimmed by 3 bases and J by 0 bases, leaving 5 bases between them. This CDR3 contains 13 residues. CDR3 region: CASSFTDQETQYF. CDR3 DNA: TGTGCCAGCAGCTTCACAGACCAAGAGACCCAGTACTTC.

This clonotype was observed at least ten times. J is TRBJ2-7 and V is TRBV19, with 10 positions matching TRBD2. CDR1 is LNHDA, CDR2 SQIVND, per germline (reference sequence). V lost 10 bases and J lost 2; bases outside the gene matches: 8. The CDR3 runs to 14 residues. The CDR3 is CATKTLAGAYEQYF. In DNA, the CDR3 is TGTGCCACGAAAACGCTAGCGGGGGCCTACGAGCAGTACTTC.

This clonotype was detected ten times or more. The gene calls are TRBV2 and TRBJ2-2; 10 nucleotides agree with TRBD1. The CDR3 contains 13 residues. The V and J ends lost 9 bases and 7 bases, in that order; junction bases with no gene match: 5. Germline V gene sequence: CDR1 SNHLY, CDR2 FYNNEI. The chain's CDR3 is CARSGQGDGELFF. In DNA form, the CDR3 reads TGTGCCAGAAGCGGACAGGGGGACGGGGAGCTGTTTTTT.